The rows below give T cell receptor beta chains drawn from one sample of a study of blood T cell repertoires in COVID-19. Clones were read by immunoSEQ multiplex PCR, and TCRdb kept only the in-frame ones, dropping some. The table includes some 200,000 clones, around 80% detected once. Sequences were obtained from peripheral blood. These receptor sequences come from a woman older than 75 with COVID-19, enrolled during active disease. CDR3s include the opening cysteine and the closing phenylalanine or tryptophan. D genes are given only for firm matches. Rows give clone size only sometimes, using once, few, many, or a class for an expanded clone.

TRBJ1-6 NA TRBV5-4 TRBD1 CASSFDRGNSPLHF TGTGCCAGCAGCTTCGACAGGGGTAATTCACCCCTCCACTTT
TRBJ1-1 NA TRBV18 NA CASSQGLGTEAFF TGTGCCAGCTCGCAGGGGTTGGGCACTGAAGCTTTCTTT
TRBJ2-3 NA TRBV9 TRBD2 CASSQVAGGQDTQYF TGTGCCAGCAGCCAAGTAGCGGGGGGGCAGGATACGCAGTATTTT
TRBJ1-4 once TRBV6-6 NA CASSYQGTGSEKLFF TGTGCCAGCAGTTACCAAGGGACCGGGAGTGAAAAACTGTTTTTT
TRBJ1-1 few TRBV29-1 TRBD1 CSAQLGQERNTEAFF TGCAGCGCCCAATTGGGACAGGAAAGGAACACTGAAGCTTTCTTT
TRBJ1-6 NA TRBV6-5 NA CASTPWQGNSPLHF TGTGCCAGCACCCCGTGGCAGGGGAATTCACCCCTCCACTTT
TRBJ1-5 NA TRBV7-9 NA CASSLGGDNQPQHF TGTGCCAGCAGCTTAGGGGGCGACAATCAGCCCCAGCATTTT
TRBJ1-2 NA TRBV5-1 TRBD1 CASSLTGQGVNYGYTF TGCGCCAGCAGCTTGACCGGACAGGGGGTAAACTATGGCTACACCTTC
TRBJ1-4 once TRBV7-2 NA CASSLWGQETEKLFF TGTGCCAGCAGCTTATGGGGCCAGGAGACGGAAAAACTGTTTTTT
TRBJ2-1 NA TRBV19 TRBD2 CASSMTSGEYNEQFF TGTGCCAGTAGTATGACTAGCGGGGAGTACAATGAGCAGTTCTTC
TRBJ1-2 NA TRBV24-1 NA CATSDPGGGHGYTF TGTGCCACCAGTGATCCTGGGGGGGGCCATGGCTACACCTTC
TRBJ1-6 NA TRBV5-1 NA CASSLVQGSTNSPLHF TGCGCCAGCAGCTTGGTACAGGGATCAACTAATTCACCCCTCCACTTT
TRBJ2-3 few TRBV3-1/TRBV3-2 NA CASSQGSGGLGTQYF TGTGCCAGCAGCCAAGGTTCGGGGGGCCTAGGTACGCAGTATTTT
TRBJ1-3 few TRBV5-4 NA CASSLDPNRSGNTIYF TGTGCCAGCAGCTTGGATCCTAATCGCTCTGGAAACACCATATATTTT
TRBJ2-2 NA TRBV6-5 NA CASSWGGQNTGELFF TGTGCCAGCTCCTGGGGGGGACAGAACACCGGGGAGCTGTTTTTT
TRBJ1-4 NA TRBV6-1 NA CASSEGGQLNEKLFF TGTGCCAGCAGTGAAGGTGGGCAGCTTAATGAAAAACTGTTTTTT
TRBJ2-2 NA TRBV16 NA CASSQSGVDRELFF TGTGCCAGCAGCCAATCAGGGGTGGATCGGGAGCTGTTTTTT
TRBJ1-2 NA TRBV10-1 NA CATYEDRTNYGYTF TGCGCCACATATGAGGACAGAACCAACTATGGCTACACCTTC
TRBJ1-3 NA TRBV7-2 NA CASSLAQGNTIYF TGTGCCAGCAGCCTAGCCCAGGGAAACACCATATATTTT
TRBJ1-1 NA TRBV18 TRBD1 CASSPQGEGTEAFF TGTGCCAGCTCACCCCAGGGGGAAGGGACTGAAGCTTTCTTT
TRBJ1-2 few TRBV28 NA CASRSGLSSGGYTF TGTGCCAGCAGATCTGGACTTTCTTCGGGAGGCTACACCTTC
TRBJ2-2 NA TRBV7-6 NA CASSLGSWNTGELFF TGTGCCAGCAGCTTAGGTAGCTGGAACACCGGGGAGCTGTTTTTT
TRBJ1-3 few TRBV10-3 NA CAISGLNSGNTIYF TGTGCCATCAGTGGACTGAACTCTGGAAACACCATATATTTT
TRBJ2-7 NA TRBV19 NA CASSPVGGSEQYF TGTGCCAGTAGTCCGGTAGGGGGAAGTGAGCAGTACTTC
TRBJ1-4 NA TRBV7-9 TRBD1 CASSQEGGSNEKLFF TGTGCCAGCAGCCAGGAAGGGGGCAGTAATGAAAAACTGTTTTTT
TRBJ1-1 once TRBV2 NA CASSLDRPGAFF TGTGCCAGCAGTCTAGACAGACCCGGAGCTTTCTTT
TRBJ1-1 NA TRBV18 NA CASSPGRNTEAFF TGTGCCAGCTCACCAGGCCGGAACACTGAAGCTTTCTTT
TRBJ1-1 NA TRBV2 NA CASSEQGFEAFF TGTGCCAGCAGTGAACAGGGATTTGAAGCTTTCTTT
TRBJ2-7 NA TRBV4-3 NA CASSQDINRLVYEQYF TGCGCCAGCAGCCAAGATATCAACAGGCTTGTCTACGAGCAGTACTTC
TRBJ1-6 few TRBV11-2 NA CASSSRESYNSPLHF TGTGCCAGCAGCTCCAGGGAATCCTATAATTCACCCCTCCACTTT
TRBJ2-5 NA TRBV5-1 TRBD1 CASSSGGDYQETQYF TGCGCCAGCAGCTCAGGGGGAGACTACCAAGAGACCCAGTACTTC
TRBJ2-7 NA TRBV7-3 NA CASSLGPRVEQYF TGTGCCAGCAGCTTAGGCCCCCGGGTCGAGCAGTACTTC
TRBJ1-2 NA TRBV18 NA CASSPPGGQLGGYTF TGTGCCAGCTCACCCCCCGGGGGGCAATTGGGTGGCTACACCTTC
TRBJ2-3 NA TRBV9 TRBD1 CASSVGGTGSYTDTQYF TGTGCCAGCAGCGTAGGTGGGACAGGGTCTTACACAGATACGCAGTATTTT
TRBJ1-1 NA TRBV13 NA CASSPGLGGWASMNTEAFF TGTGCCAGCAGCCCCGGTTTGGGAGGGTGGGCATCCATGAACACTGAAGCTTTCTTT
TRBJ1-2 NA TRBV6-5 NA CASSYSTPLNYGYTF TGTGCCAGCAGTTACTCGACACCACTGAACTATGGCTACACCTTC
TRBJ2-5 NA TRBV18 TRBD2 CASSRTRQETQYF TGTGCCAGCTCACGGACTAGACAAGAGACCCAGTACTTC
TRBJ2-5 NA TRBV10-3 NA CAISESGPETQYF TGTGCCATCAGTGAATCAGGCCCGGAGACCCAGTACTTC
TRBJ1-4 few TRBV28 TRBD1 CASSFGTGGSEKLFF TGTGCCAGCAGTTTTGGGACAGGGGGCAGTGAAAAACTGTTTTTT
TRBJ2-1 NA TRBV14 NA CASSQDRVPYNEQFF TGTGCCAGCAGCCAAGACAGGGTACCTTACAATGAGCAGTTCTTC
TRBJ1-2 NA TRBV12-3/TRBV12-4 NA CASRQGDQGGYTF TGTGCCAGCAGACAGGGAGACCAGGGTGGCTACACCTTC
TRBJ2-3 NA TRBV6-5 TRBD1 CASSRDRVRDTQYF TGTGCCAGCAGCCGGGACAGGGTAAGAGATACGCAGTATTTT
TRBJ2-2 NA TRBV19 NA CASSFRLAYANTGELFF TGTGCCAGTAGTTTCCGACTGGCTTACGCGAACACCGGGGAGCTGTTTTTT
TRBJ1-5 NA TRBV10-3 NA CATSFLNSNQPQHF TGTGCCACATCTTTCCTAAATAGCAATCAGCCCCAGCATTTT
TRBJ1-5 NA TRBV3-1/TRBV3-2 TRBD1 CASSRRGNQPQHF TGTGCCAGCAGCCGCAGGGGGAATCAGCCCCAGCATTTT
TRBJ1-3 NA TRBV5-1 NA CASSSAGSSGNTIYF TGCGCCAGCAGCTCCGCAGGAAGCTCTGGAAACACCATATATTTT
TRBJ2-5 NA TRBV6-5 TRBD1 CASSPIYDRAETQYF TGTGCCAGCAGTCCCATATACGACAGGGCAGAGACCCAGTACTTC
TRBJ2-7 NA TRBV28 TRBD2 CASSSQGLAGRGGEQYF TGTGCCAGCAGTTCCCAAGGACTAGCGGGGAGGGGCGGGGAGCAGTACTTC
TRBJ2-5 NA TRBV5-1 TRBD2 CASSFTGLASETQYF TGCGCCAGCAGCTTCACCGGACTAGCAAGCGAGACCCAGTACTTC
TRBJ2-1 NA TRBV11-1 TRBD1 CASSPSPDRGNEQFF TGTGCCAGCAGCCCTAGCCCGGACAGGGGCAATGAGCAGTTCTTC
TRBJ2-3 NA TRBV7-2 NA CASTLGGQITDTQYF TGTGCCAGCACCCTAGGCGGGCAGATCACAGATACGCAGTATTTT
TRBJ1-5 NA TRBV7-2 NA CASSATLGRNQPQHF TGTGCCAGCAGCGCAACCTTGGGCCGCAATCAGCCCCAGCATTTT
TRBJ2-2 NA TRBV12-3/TRBV12-4 TRBD1 CASSIGTVKLFF TGTGCCAGCAGCATCGGGACAGTGAAGCTGTTTTTT
TRBJ1-6 NA TRBV7-9 NA CASSLEQYNSPLHF TGTGCCAGCAGCTTAGAACAGTATAATTCACCCCTCCACTTT
TRBJ1-2 once TRBV5-1 TRBD1 CASSSTGDWGYGYTF TGCGCCAGCAGCTCGACAGGGGACTGGGGCTATGGCTACACCTTC